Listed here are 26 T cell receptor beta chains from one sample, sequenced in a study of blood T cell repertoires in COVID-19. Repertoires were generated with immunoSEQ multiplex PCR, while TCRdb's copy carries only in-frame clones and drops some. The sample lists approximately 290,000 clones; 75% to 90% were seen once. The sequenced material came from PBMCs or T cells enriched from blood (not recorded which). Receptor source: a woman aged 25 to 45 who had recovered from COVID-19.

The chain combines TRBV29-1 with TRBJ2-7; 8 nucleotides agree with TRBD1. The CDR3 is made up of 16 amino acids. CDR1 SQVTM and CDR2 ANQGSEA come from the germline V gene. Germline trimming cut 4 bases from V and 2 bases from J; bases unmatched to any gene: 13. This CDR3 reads CSVGGLRTGRPYEQYF. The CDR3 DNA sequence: TGCAGCGTTGGGGGGTTAAGGACAGGGCGTCCCTACGAGCAGTACTTC.

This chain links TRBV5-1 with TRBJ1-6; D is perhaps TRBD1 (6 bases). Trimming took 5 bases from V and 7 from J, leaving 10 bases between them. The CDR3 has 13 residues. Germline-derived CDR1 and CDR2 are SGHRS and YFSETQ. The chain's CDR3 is CASRDRGNSPLHF. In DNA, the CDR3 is TGCGCCAGCAGGGACAGAGGAAATTCACCCCTCCACTTT.

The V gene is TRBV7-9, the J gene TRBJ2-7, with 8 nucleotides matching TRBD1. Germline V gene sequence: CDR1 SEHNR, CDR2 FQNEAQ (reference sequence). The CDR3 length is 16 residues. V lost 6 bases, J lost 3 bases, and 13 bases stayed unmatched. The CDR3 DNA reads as TGTGCCAGCAGACCGGAGGTGACAGGGGTGTTCTACGAGCAGTACTTC. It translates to CASRPEVTGVFYEQYF.

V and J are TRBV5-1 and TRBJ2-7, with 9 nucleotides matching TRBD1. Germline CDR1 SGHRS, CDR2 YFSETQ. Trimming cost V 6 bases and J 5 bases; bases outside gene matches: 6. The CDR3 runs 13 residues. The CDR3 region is CASKGTGNHEQYF. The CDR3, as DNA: TGCGCCAGCAAGGGGACAGGGAACCACGAGCAGTACTTC.

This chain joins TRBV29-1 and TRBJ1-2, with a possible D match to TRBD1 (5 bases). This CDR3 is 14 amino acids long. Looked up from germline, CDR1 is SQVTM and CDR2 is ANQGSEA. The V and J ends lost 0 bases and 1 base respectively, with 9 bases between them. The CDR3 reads CSVEEGQGNYGYTF. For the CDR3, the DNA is TGCAGCGTTGAAGAAGGTCAGGGTAACTATGGCTACACCTTC. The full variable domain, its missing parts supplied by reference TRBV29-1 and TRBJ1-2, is SAVISQKPSRDICQRGTSLTIQCQVDSQVTMMFWYRQQPGQSLTLIATANQGSEATYESGFVIDKFPISRPNLTFSTLTVSNMSPEDSSIYLCSVEEGQGNYGYTFGSGTRLTVV.

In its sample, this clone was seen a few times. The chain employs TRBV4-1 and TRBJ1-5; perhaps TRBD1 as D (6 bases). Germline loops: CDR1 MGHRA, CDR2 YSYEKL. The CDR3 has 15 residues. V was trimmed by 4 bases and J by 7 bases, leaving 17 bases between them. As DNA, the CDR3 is TGCGCCAGCAGCCTATCCGACAGGTCGAGCCAGCCCCAGCATTTT. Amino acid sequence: CASSLSDRSSQPQHF.

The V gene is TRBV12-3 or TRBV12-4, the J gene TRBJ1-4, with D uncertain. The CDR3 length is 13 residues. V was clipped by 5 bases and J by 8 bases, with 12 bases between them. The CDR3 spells CASSLGVREKLFF. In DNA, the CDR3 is TGTGCCAGCAGTCTCGGGGTGAGGGAAAAACTGTTTTTT.

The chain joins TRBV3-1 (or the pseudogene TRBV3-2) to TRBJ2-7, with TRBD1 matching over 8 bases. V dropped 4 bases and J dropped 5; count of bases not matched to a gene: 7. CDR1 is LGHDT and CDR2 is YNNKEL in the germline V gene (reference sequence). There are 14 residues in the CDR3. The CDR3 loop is CASSRLDRAHEQYF. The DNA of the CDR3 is TGTGCCAGCAGCCGTTTGGACAGGGCCCACGAGCAGTACTTC.

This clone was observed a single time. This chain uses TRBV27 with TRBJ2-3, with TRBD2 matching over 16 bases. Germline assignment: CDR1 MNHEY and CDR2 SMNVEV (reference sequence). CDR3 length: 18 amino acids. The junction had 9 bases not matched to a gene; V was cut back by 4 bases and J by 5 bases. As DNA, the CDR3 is TGTGCCAGCAGTTCCCCCGGGACTAGCGGGAGGGCCGAAGATACGCAGTATTTT. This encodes CASSSPGTSGRAEDTQYF.

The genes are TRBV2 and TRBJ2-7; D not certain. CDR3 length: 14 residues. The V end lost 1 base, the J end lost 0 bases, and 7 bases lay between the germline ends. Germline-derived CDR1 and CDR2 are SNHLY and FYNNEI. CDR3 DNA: TGTGCCAGCAGTGAAGGCGGTCACTCCTACGAGCAGTACTTC. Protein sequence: CASSEGGHSYEQYF.

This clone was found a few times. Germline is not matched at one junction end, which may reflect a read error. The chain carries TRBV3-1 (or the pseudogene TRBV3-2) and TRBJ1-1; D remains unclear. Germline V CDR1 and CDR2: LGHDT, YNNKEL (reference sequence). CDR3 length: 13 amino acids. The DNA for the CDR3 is TGTGCCAGCAGCCAACAACCGGGAACTGAGGCTTTCTTT. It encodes CASSQQPGTEAFF.

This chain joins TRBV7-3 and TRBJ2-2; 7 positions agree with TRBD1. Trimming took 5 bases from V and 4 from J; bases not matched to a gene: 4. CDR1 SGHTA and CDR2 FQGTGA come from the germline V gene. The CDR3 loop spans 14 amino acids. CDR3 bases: TGTGCCAGCAGCCCGGGACAGTTCACCGGGGAGCTGTTTTTT. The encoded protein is CASSPGQFTGELFF.

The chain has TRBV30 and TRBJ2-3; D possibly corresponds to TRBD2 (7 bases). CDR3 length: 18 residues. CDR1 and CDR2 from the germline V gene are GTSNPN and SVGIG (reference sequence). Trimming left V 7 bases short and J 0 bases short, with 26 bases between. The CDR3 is CAFGQLSSGRSSTDTQYF. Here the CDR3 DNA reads TGTGCCTTCGGACAGTTGTCTAGCGGACGATCTAGCACAGATACGCAGTATTTT.

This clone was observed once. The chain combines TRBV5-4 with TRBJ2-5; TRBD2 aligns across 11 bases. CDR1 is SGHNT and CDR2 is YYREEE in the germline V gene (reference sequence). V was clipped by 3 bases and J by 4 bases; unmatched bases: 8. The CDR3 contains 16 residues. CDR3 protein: CASSSRLAGMGETQYF. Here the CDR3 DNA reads TGTGCCAGCAGCTCCCGACTAGCGGGAATGGGAGAGACCCAGTACTTC.

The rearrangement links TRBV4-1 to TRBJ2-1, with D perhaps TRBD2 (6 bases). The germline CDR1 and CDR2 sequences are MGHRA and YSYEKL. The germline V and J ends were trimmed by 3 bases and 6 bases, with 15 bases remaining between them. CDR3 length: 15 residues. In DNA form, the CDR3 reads TGCGCCAGCAGCCACGGGACTGCCAGGTCCAATGAGCAGTTCTTC. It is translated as CASSHGTARSNEQFF.

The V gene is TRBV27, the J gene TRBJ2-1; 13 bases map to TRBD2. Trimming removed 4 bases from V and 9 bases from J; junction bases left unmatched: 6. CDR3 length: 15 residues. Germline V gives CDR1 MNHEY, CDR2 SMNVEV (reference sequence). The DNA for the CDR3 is TGTGCCAGCAGTTCCGGGACTAGCGGGAACAGTGAGCAGTTCTTC. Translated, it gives CASSSGTSGNSEQFF.

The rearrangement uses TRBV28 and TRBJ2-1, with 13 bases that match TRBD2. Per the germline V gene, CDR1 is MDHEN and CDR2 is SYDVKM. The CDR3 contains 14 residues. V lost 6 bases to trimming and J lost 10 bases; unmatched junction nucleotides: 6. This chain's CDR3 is CASRVGLAGNEQFF. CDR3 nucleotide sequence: TGTGCCAGCAGGGTGGGACTAGCGGGAAACGAGCAGTTCTTC.

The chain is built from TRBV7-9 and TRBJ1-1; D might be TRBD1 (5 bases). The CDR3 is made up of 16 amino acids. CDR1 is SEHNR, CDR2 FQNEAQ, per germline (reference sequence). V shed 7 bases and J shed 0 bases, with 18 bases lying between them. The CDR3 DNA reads TGTGCCAGCATCCCCTGGGCAGGGCCCATGAACACTGAAGCTTTCTTT. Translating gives CASIPWAGPMNTEAFF. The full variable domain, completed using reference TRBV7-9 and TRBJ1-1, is DTGVSQNPRHKITKRGQNVTFRCDPISEHNRLYWYRQTLGQGPEFLTYFQNEAQLEKSRLLSDRFSAERPKGSFSTLEIQRTEQGDSAMYLCASIPWAGPMNTEAFFGQGTRLTVV.

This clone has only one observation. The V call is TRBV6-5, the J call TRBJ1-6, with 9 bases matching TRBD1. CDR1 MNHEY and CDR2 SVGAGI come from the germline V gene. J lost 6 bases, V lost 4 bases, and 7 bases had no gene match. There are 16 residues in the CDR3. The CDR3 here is CASSLSGQGSNSPLHF. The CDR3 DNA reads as TGTGCCAGCAGTTTATCCGGACAGGGGAGTAATTCACCCCTCCACTTT.

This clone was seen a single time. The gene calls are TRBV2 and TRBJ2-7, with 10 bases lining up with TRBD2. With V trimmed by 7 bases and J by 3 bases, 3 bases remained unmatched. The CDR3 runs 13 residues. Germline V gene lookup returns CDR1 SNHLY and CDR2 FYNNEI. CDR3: CASIRTSGYEQYF. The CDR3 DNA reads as TGTGCCAGCATCAGGACTAGCGGCTACGAGCAGTACTTC.

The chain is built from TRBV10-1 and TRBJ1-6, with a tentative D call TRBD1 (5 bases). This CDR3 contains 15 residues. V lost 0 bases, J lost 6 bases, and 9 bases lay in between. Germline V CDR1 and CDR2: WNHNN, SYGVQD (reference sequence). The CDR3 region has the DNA TGCGCCAGCAGTGAGTCTCGGGGGACTAATTCACCCCTCCACTTT. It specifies CASSESRGTNSPLHF.

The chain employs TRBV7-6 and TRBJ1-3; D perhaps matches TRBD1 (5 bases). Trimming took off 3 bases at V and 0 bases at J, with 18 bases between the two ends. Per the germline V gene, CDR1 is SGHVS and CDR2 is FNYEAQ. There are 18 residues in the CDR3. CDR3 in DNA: TGTGCCAGCAGCTTGGATTTAACAGGTTCCATCTCTGGAAACACCATATATTTT. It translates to CASSLDLTGSISGNTIYF. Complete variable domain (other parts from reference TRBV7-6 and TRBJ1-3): GAGVSQSPRYKVTKRGQDVALRCDPISGHVSLYWYRQALGQGPEFLTYFNYEAQQDKSGLPNDRFSAERPEGSISTLTIQRTEQRDSAMYRCASSLDLTGSISGNTIYFGEGSWLTVV.

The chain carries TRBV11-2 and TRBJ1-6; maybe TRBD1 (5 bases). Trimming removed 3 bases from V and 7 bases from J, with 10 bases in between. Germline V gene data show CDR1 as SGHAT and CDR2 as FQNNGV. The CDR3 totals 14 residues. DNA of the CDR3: TGTGCCAGCAGCTTCCAGGGTGGGAATTCACCCCTCCACTTT. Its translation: CASSFQGGNSPLHF.

The CDR3 reads CASIGGLAGRNTGELFF. The CDR3, as DNA: TGTGCCAGCATCGGGGGGCTAGCGGGGAGGAACACCGGGGAGCTGTTTTTT. The chain recombines TRBV7-9 with TRBJ2-2; 9 bases match TRBD2. V lost 7 bases, J lost 1 base, and 10 bases stayed unmatched. This CDR3 region has 17 residues. The germline CDR1 and CDR2 sequences are SEHNR and FQNEAQ (reference sequence). Based on the CDR3 plus reference TRBV7-9 and TRBJ2-2, the full variable domain is DTGVSQNPRHKITKRGQNVTFRCDPISEHNRLYWYRQTLGQGPEFLTYFQNEAQLEKSRLLSDRFSAERPKGSFSTLEIQRTEQGDSAMYLCASIGGLAGRNTGELFFGEGSRLTVL.

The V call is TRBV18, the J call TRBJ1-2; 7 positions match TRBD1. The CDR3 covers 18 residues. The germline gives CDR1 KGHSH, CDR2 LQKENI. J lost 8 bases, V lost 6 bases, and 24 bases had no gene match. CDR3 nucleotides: TGTGCCAGCTCGTATACCGGGACAGCATCATTAGCTGGCGGGGGCTACACCTTC. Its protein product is CASSYTGTASLAGGGYTF.

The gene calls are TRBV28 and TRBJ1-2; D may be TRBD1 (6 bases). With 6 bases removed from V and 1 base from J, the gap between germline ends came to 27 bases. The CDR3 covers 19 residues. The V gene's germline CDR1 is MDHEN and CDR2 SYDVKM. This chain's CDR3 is CASRNRVLTHHPLNYGYTF. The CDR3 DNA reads TGTGCCAGCAGGAACAGGGTCTTAACCCATCACCCCCTTAACTATGGCTACACCTTC.